This is a list of T cell receptor beta chains from one sample in a study of regulatory T cells in long-lasting Graves disease. Via MiXCR, TCRdb re-called the multiplex PCR reads, giving one row per CDR3 protein. This sample has about 370,000 distinct CDR3 sequences, with around a sixth found just once. The sequencing used peripheral blood mononuclear cells (PBMCs), collected at new diagnosis, from a patient treated with antithyroid drugs. Every receptor here comes from a female donor with Graves disease. The CDR3 runs from the conserved cysteine through the conserved F or W. A D gene is named only where the DNA matches it firmly. Size values are once, few and many counts, or a class for expanded clones, and some rows have none.

V gene	clone size	D gene	J gene	CDR3 protein	CDR3 DNA
TRBV6-5	many	TRBD1	TRBJ1-2	CASSSPGQGALGYTF	TGTGCCAGCAGTTCCCCGGGACAGGGGGCTCTCGGCTACACCTTC
TRBV6-2/TRBV6-3	many	TRBD1	TRBJ1-1	CASSEYRGRDTEAFF	TGTGCCAGCAGTGAGTACAGGGGGAGAGACACTGAAGCTTTCTTT
TRBV28	many	-	TRBJ2-7	CASQLGAGDSEQYF	TGTGCCAGCCAGCTGGGGGCGGGAGACAGCGAGCAGTACTTC
TRBV12-3/TRBV12-4	many	-	TRBJ2-1	CASSTVPNSYNEQFF	TGTGCCAGCAGTACCGTACCGAACTCCTACAATGAGCAGTTCTTC
TRBV5-4	-	-	TRBJ1-5	CASSRDGGRGNQPQHF	TGTGCCAGCAGCCGTGACGGGGGGAGGGGCAATCAGCCCCAGCATTTT
TRBV20-1	-	-	TRBJ2-5	CNAFSIGSRQETQYF	TGCAATGCTTTCTCGATAGGATCGCGCCAAGAGACCCAGTACTTC
TRBV20-1	-	TRBD1	TRBJ1-5	CSAGKGQGNQPQHF	TGCAGTGCGGGGAAGGGACAGGGCAATCAGCCCCAGCATTTT
TRBV20-1	many	-	TRBJ2-5	CSATSASGGGETQYF	TGCAGTGCTACTTCAGCTTCCGGGGGTGGAGAGACCCAGTACTTC
TRBV11-2	many	-	TRBJ2-1	CASSLGTLDNEQFF	TGTGCCAGCAGCTTAGGAACCCTAGACAATGAGCAGTTCTTC
TRBV6-1	many	-	TRBJ1-5	CASSVRGTDNNQPQHF	TGTGCCAGCAGTGTCCGGGGGACGGATAACAATCAGCCCCAGCATTTT
TRBV12-3/TRBV12-4	-	TRBD1	TRBJ1-5	CASGDRPGQPQHF	TGTGCCAGTGGGGACAGACCAGGACAGCCCCAGCATTTT
TRBV28	many	-	TRBJ2-3	CASRSGLASTDTQYF	TGTGCCAGCAGGTCGGGTCTAGCGAGCACAGATACGCAGTATTTT
TRBV10-3	many	TRBD2	TRBJ2-3	CAISLAASGDTQYF	TGTGCCATCTCCCTGGCCGCTAGCGGAGATACGCAGTATTTT